The entry below gives a single T cell receptor (beta chain) sequence along with its context. Genomic DNA was the PCR template. The TCR beta CDR3 region was amplified using 30 forward and 13 reverse primers. From the multiplex PCR reads, TCRdb called clonotypes with MiXCR, one entry per CDR3 protein. The sample lists more than 250,000 distinct CDR3 sequences, around 47% occurring once. This sample was included in a study of type 1 and type 2 diabetes patients. This receptor was taken from a man younger than 35 with type 2 diabetes. Sample: peripheral blood mononuclear cells (PBMCs).

The CDR3 nucleotides read TGCAGGACTCAAGGATCCACTGGTTGTTCTTTGAACGAGCAGTACTTC. Translation gives CRTQGSTGCSLNEQYF. V gene TRBV29-1 combines with J gene TRBJ2-7; D is undetermined. Germline V lookup: CDR1 SQVTM, CDR2 ANQGSEA. The CDR3 has 16 residues.